This TCR beta chain came from a study of T cell repertoires and Cas9 in healthy adults. Looking at the study overall: SpCas9-reactive CD4 and CD8 T cells were characterized for potency, cytotoxicity and lineage.

This clone was seen a handful of times. Some clones are missing from TCRdb's copy, which holds only in-frame ones; the method was immunoSEQ multiplex PCR. The table lists 15,000 or so clones, roughly 89% of them singletons, with about 2.1% in the top ten. The germline V gene has CDR1 SGHNT and CDR2 YYREEE (reference sequence). With 1 base removed from V and 5 bases from J, the gap between germline ends came to 15 bases. The CDR3 runs 15 residues. The rearrangement links TRBV5-4 to TRBJ1-2; D perhaps matches TRBD1 (6 bases). Sequenced input: Tregs (CD4+, CD25+, CD127-, CD137-, CD154-) from PBMCs; culture status not recorded. The TCR sequence derives from a human donor in good health. This CDR3 reads CASSLQEGVGYGYTF. CDR3 coding DNA: TGTGCCAGCAGCTTGCAGGAGGGGGTAGGGTATGGCTACACCTTC.